Presented here are 18 T cell receptor beta chains from one specimen sequenced in a study of cytomegalovirus exposure and HLA in healthy donors. Here immunoSEQ multiplex PCR was the method, and the copy in TCRdb shows in-frame clones only, minus some. The sample has 120,000 or so clones, roughly 89% seen once. Sequencing was performed on PBMCs. The source of these receptors is a woman aged 18-29 years in good health and CMV-seronegative.

V gene TRBV13 combines with J gene TRBJ2-7; D possibly corresponds to TRBD2 (5 bases). The V gene's germline CDR1 is PRHDT and CDR2 FYEKMQ (reference sequence). V was clipped by 2 bases and J by 1 base, with 12 bases between them. CDR3 length equals 15 residues. The CDR3 DNA is TGTGCCAGCAGCTTAACGAGGGCCTGGTCCTACGAGCAGTACTTC. Its translation: CASSLTRAWSYEQYF.

This clone was observed a few times. The chain uses TRBV13 and TRBJ1-5, with unresolved D. Trimming pared 3 bases from V and 7 bases from J, leaving 7 bases between. The CDR3 sequence is 12 residues long. CDR1 is PRHDT, CDR2 FYEKMQ, per germline (reference sequence). The CDR3 DNA sequence: TGTGCCAGCAGCTTGGGCGGGCAGCCCCAGCATTTT. Protein sequence: CASSLGGQPQHF.

The CDR3 DNA is TGCGCCAGCAGCTTGGACGGGAGGAATGAAAAACTGTTTTTT. This translates into CASSLDGRNEKLFF. This sequence joins TRBV5-1 and TRBJ1-4; D is unresolved. CDR1 and CDR2 from the germline V gene are SGHRS and YFSETQ. V lost 0 bases and J 5 bases, leaving 8 bases between the germline ends. CDR3 length: 14 amino acids.

There are a few counts of this clone. The CDR3: CASSVGLAGAADTQYF. Here the CDR3 DNA reads TGTGCCAGCAGCGTAGGGCTAGCGGGAGCGGCAGATACGCAGTATTTT. The rearrangement uses TRBV9 and TRBJ2-3, with 10 bases matching TRBD2. Germline V gene data show CDR1 as SGDLS and CDR2 as YYNGEE. The J segment lost 4 bases and the V segment lost 0 bases, leaving 5 bases of the junction unmatched. CDR3 length: 16 amino acids.

The V and J genes are TRBV14 and TRBJ1-2; D unresolved. CDR1 SGHDN and CDR2 FVKESK come from the germline V gene. CDR3 length: 16 amino acids. V gave up 4 bases and J gave up 0 bases, with 15 bases separating them. DNA for the CDR3: TGTGCCAGCAGCCTCACGCGAGGCAGCCCTAACTATGGCTACACCTTC. It encodes CASSLTRGSPNYGYTF.

The chain carries TRBV10-3 and TRBJ2-7; D is perhaps TRBD1 (6 bases). The CDR3 extends over 13 amino acids. Germline CDR1 is ENHRY and CDR2 is SYGVKD. V was shortened by 6 bases and J by 6 bases, with 15 bases between the two germline ends. CDR3 in DNA: TGTGCCATCAGACCGGACAGCTTCGCCGAGCAGTACTTC. It codes for CAIRPDSFAEQYF.

The chain links TRBV10-3 to TRBJ2-5; a possible D gene is TRBD2 (7 bases). V was shortened by 10 bases and J by 5 bases, with 17 bases between the two germline ends. Germline assignment: CDR1 ENHRY and CDR2 SYGVKD. The CDR3 loop spans 13 amino acids. The CDR3 loop is CASGGGVRETQYF. The CDR3 coding sequence is TGTGCCAGCGGGGGCGGGGTACGGGAGACCCAGTACTTC.

Points on this clone: Different DNA sequences within this sample yield the same CDR3. The chain carries TRBV4-1 and TRBJ2-7, with 7 bases matching TRBD1. CDR3 size: 14 residues. The V segment lost 1 base and the J segment 2 bases; nucleotides outside the gene matches: 2. Germline assignment: CDR1 MGHRA and CDR2 YSYEKL. The CDR3 protein is CASSQADRAYEQYF. The CDR3 DNA is TGCGCCAGCAGCCAAGCCGACAGGGCCTACGAGCAGTACTTC.

The chain employs TRBV15 and TRBJ2-2; D not resolved. Germline CDR1 reads LNHNV; CDR2 reads YYDKDF (reference sequence). The CDR3 extends over 12 amino acids. Trimming shortened V by 8 bases and J by 9 bases, and 13 bases separated the two germline ends. Here the CDR3 DNA reads TGTGCCACCGTAAATTTCGTTCGGGAGCTGTTTTTT. Residues: CATVNFVRELFF.

The chain links TRBV5-1 to TRBJ1-2, with a tentative D call TRBD1 (5 bases). Trimming removed 4 bases at V and 6 bases at J, with 19 bases between. CDR1 is SGHRS and CDR2 is YFSETQ in the germline V gene. This CDR3 region has 15 residues. The CDR3 protein is CASSAFQSGRDGYTF. CDR3 in DNA: TGCGCCAGCAGCGCTTTCCAGTCTGGCAGGGATGGCTACACCTTC.

V usage is TRBV11-2 and J usage is TRBJ2-5; tentative D call: TRBD2 (6 bases). The CDR3 length is 13 residues. Germline CDR1 and CDR2: SGHAT and FQNNGV. V was trimmed by 1 base and J by 3 bases, leaving 6 bases between them. CDR3 protein: CASSLGGEETQYF. The CDR3 region has the DNA TGTGCCAGCAGCTTAGGGGGGGAAGAGACCCAGTACTTC. Full variable domain (missing parts from reference TRBV11-2 and TRBJ2-5): EAGVAQSPRYKIIEKRQSVAFWCNPISGHATLYWYQQILGQGPKLLIQFQNNGVVDDSQLPKDRFSAERLKGVDSTLKIQPAKLEDSAVYLCASSLGGEETQYFGPGTRLLVL.

The chain has TRBV4-1 and TRBJ2-7; TRBD2 is a possible D gene (6 bases). Germline CDR1 MGHRA, CDR2 YSYEKL. Trimming shortened V by 1 base and J by 2 bases, and 12 bases separated the two germline ends. The CDR3 runs 15 residues. This chain's CDR3 is CASSQAGGKTYEQYF. The CDR3 coding sequence is TGCGCCAGCAGCCAAGCTGGCGGGAAAACCTACGAGCAGTACTTC.

V is TRBV28 and J is TRBJ1-1; D might be TRBD1 (6 bases). Germline V gene sequence: CDR1 MDHEN, CDR2 SYDVKM. The CDR3 is made up of 13 amino acids. Trimming left V 5 bases short and J 7 bases short, with 14 bases between. CDR3 amino acids: CASSPRGRNEAFF. DNA of the CDR3: TGTGCCAGCAGTCCCAGGGGTAGGAATGAAGCTTTCTTT.

The chain couples TRBV4-1 to TRBJ2-1; 8 positions agree with TRBD2. In germline, CDR1 is MGHRA, CDR2 YSYEKL. This CDR3 comprises 15 residues. V lost 1 base and J lost 8; bases outside the gene matches: 7. CDR3 amino acids: CASSQGLAPGDEQFF. Here the CDR3 DNA reads TGCGCCAGCAGCCAAGGACTAGCGCCTGGGGATGAGCAGTTCTTC.

V is TRBV28 and J is TRBJ1-5, with D possibly TRBD1 on 5 matching bases. Between the trimmed V and J ends, which lost 7 bases and 2 bases, there was a span of 15 bases. CDR3 length: 15 residues. The germline V gene has CDR1 MDHEN and CDR2 SYDVKM. CDR3 region: CASNTEWGGNQPQHF. The CDR3 DNA follows: TGTGCCAGCAACACGGAGTGGGGCGGCAATCAGCCCCAGCATTTT.

The rearrangement uses TRBV19 and TRBJ2-7, with 13 bases lining up with TRBD2. Germline CDR1 and CDR2: LNHDA and SQIVND (reference sequence). This CDR3 spans 16 amino acids. V lost 6 bases and J lost 5; bases outside the gene matches: 10. The CDR3 reads CASSRTSGRSGDEQYF. The CDR3 coding sequence is TGTGCCAGTAGCCGGACTAGCGGGAGATCGGGGGACGAGCAGTACTTC.

The chain is built from TRBV6-5 and TRBJ2-2, with D perhaps matching TRBD1 (6 bases). V shed 3 bases and J shed 6 bases, with 8 bases lying between them. Germline V gives CDR1 MNHEY, CDR2 SVGAGI. This CDR3 contains 13 residues. DNA of the CDR3: TGTGCCAGCAGTTATTACAGGGCCGGGGAGCTGTTTTTT. Translating gives CASSYYRAGELFF.

The DNA for the CDR3 is TGTGCCAGCAGCTTAGGGCAGTCCTATGGCTACACCTTC. This gives the protein CASSLGQSYGYTF. The chain carries TRBV13 and TRBJ1-2; D not certain. CDR1 is PRHDT, CDR2 FYEKMQ, per germline (reference sequence). The ends were cut back, 0 bases at V and 4 bases at J, with 6 bases in the middle. The CDR3 is 13 amino acids.